Presented here are 15 T cell receptor beta chains from one specimen sequenced in a study of response to subunit inactivated influenza vaccine. TCRdb ran MiXCR on the RT-PCR reads and lists one entry per CDR3 protein. The data contain a few hundred thousand distinct CDR3 sequences, less than 25% of them seen just once; the ten biggest clones take up roughly a tenth. The material was PBMCs from blood, obtained approximately 20 months after vaccination. These TCRs come from a man aged 45-69 years who received an inactivated influenza vaccine.

This CDR3 is CASSSSAVRENSPLHF. CDR3 in DNA: TGCGCCAGCAGCTCCTCGGCGGTTCGGGAAAATTCACCCCTCCACTTT. The chain joins TRBV5-1 to TRBJ1-6; D gene unclear. This CDR3 is 16 amino acids long. Germline CDR1 reads SGHRS; CDR2 reads YFSETQ. Trimming removed 3 bases from V and 7 bases from J, with 17 bases in between.

As regards this clonotype: A much larger clone is a single base away; this may be a read error. The chain uses TRBV27 and TRBJ1-6; no clear D. CDR1 is MNHEY, CDR2 SMNVEV, per germline (reference sequence). CDR3 size: 15 residues. The CDR3 DNA reads TGTGCCAGTAGCAACAGATACTCCTATAATTCACCCCTCCAATTT. Its protein product is CASSNRYSYNSPLQF.

This clonotype was recorded many times. J is TRBJ1-1 and V is TRBV18; D might be TRBD1 (6 bases). Between the trimmed V and J ends, which lost 3 bases and 1 base, there was a span of 9 bases. This CDR3 comprises 14 residues. Germline V gene lookup returns CDR1 KGHSH and CDR2 LQKENI. Written as DNA, the CDR3 is TGTGCCAGCTCACCTGAGGGGGGGAACACTGAAGCTTTCTTT. It encodes CASSPEGGNTEAFF.

This clonotype was detected only a few times. The chain is built from TRBV5-1 and TRBJ1-2; TRBD1 is a possible D gene (5 bases). The germline CDR1 and CDR2 sequences are SGHRS and YFSETQ. The CDR3 has 14 residues. Trimming shortened V by 3 bases and J by 2 bases, and 11 bases separated the two germline ends. The CDR3 region has the DNA TGCGCCAGCAGCTACCCCGACAGAAACTATGGCTACACCTTC. The encoded protein is CASSYPDRNYGYTF.

This clonotype was picked up a small number of times. The rearrangement uses TRBV9 and TRBJ1-1; 7 positions match TRBD1. The trim removed 2 bases at V and 5 bases at J, leaving 6 bases unmatched. This CDR3 contains 14 residues. Germline V CDR1 and CDR2: SGDLS, YYNGEE. The CDR3, as DNA: TGTGCCAGCAGCGTGGAGACAGGGAGGACTGAAGCTTTCTTT. Its protein is CASSVETGRTEAFF. Full variable domain (missing parts from reference TRBV9 and TRBJ1-1): DSGVTQTPKHLITATGQRVTLRCSPRSGDLSVYWYQQSLDQGLQFLIQYYNGEERAKGNILERFSAQQFPDLHSELNLSSLELGDSALYFCASSVETGRTEAFFGQGTRLTVV.

The V gene is TRBV18, the J gene TRBJ2-3; either TRBD1 or TRBD2 may fit D (6 bases each). This CDR3 spans 15 amino acids. V lost 3 bases, J lost 5 bases, and 15 bases lay in between. Germline V gene data show CDR1 as KGHSH and CDR2 as LQKENI. This CDR3 is CASSPLGARGDTQYF. The CDR3 nucleotides are TGTGCCAGCTCACCGCTGGGGGCGCGGGGAGATACGCAGTATTTT. Filled out from reference TRBV18 and TRBJ2-3, the complete variable domain reads NAGVMQNPRHLVRRRGQEARLRCSPMKGHSHVYWYRQLPEEGLKFMVYLQKENIIDESGMPKERFSAEFPKEGPSILRIQQVVRGDSAAYFCASSPLGARGDTQYFGPGTRLTVL.

In its sample, this clonotype was seen once. This chain connects TRBV6-1 to TRBJ2-3; a weak D match, TRBD2 (6 bases). The V and J ends lost 8 bases and 2 bases respectively, with 17 bases between them. Germline V gene data show CDR1 as MNHNS and CDR2 as SASEGT. CDR3 length: 15 amino acids. CDR3 region: CASSEGYLYTDTQYF. The DNA of the CDR3 is TGTGCCAGCTCGGAGGGGTATCTTTACACAGATACGCAGTATTTT.

The V gene is TRBV6-1, the J gene TRBJ2-3; no clear D gene. CDR3 length: 14 residues. Trimming removed 6 bases at V and 2 bases at J, with 12 bases between. Germline V gene data show CDR1 as MNHNS and CDR2 as SASEGT. The CDR3 nucleotides read TGTGCCAGCAGACTGGGGTTTTCCACAGATACGCAGTATTTT. Translation: CASRLGFSTDTQYF.

The table lists this clonotype with a few counts. The gene calls are TRBV20-1 and TRBJ1-1, with 7 bases lining up with TRBD1. The V gene's germline CDR1 is DFQATT and CDR2 SNEGSKA (reference sequence). Trimming cost V 4 bases and J 1 base; bases outside gene matches: 9. CDR3 length equals 15 residues. The CDR3 protein is CSATTADRRNTEAFF. In DNA, the CDR3 is TGCAGTGCTACTACAGCGGACAGGCGGAACACTGAAGCTTTCTTT.

This clonotype was detected many times. The J gene is TRBJ1-1, the V gene TRBV5-1, with 7 bases fitting TRBD1. CDR1 is SGHRS, CDR2 YFSETQ, per germline. This CDR3 is 16 amino acids long. V lost 3 bases and J lost 9; bases outside the gene matches: 17. CDR3 amino acids: CASSSPDTRGKAQAFF. The DNA of the CDR3 is TGCGCCAGCAGCTCCCCTGATACCAGGGGGAAGGCACAAGCTTTCTTT.

This clonotype has a single count. This CDR3 reads CASSQAVLAGNTGELFF. CDR3 bases: TGTGCCAGCAGCCAAGCCGTACTAGCGGGGAACACCGGGGAGCTGTTTTTT. The rearrangement links TRBV4-2 to TRBJ2-2, with TRBD2 identical over 9 bases. Germline V gives CDR1 LGHNA, CDR2 YNFKEQ. This CDR3 region has 17 residues. The junction had 4 bases not matched to a gene; V was cut back by 1 base and J by 1 base.

V gene TRBV7-6 combines with J gene TRBJ1-2, with unresolved D. CDR3 length equals 15 residues. The germline V gene encodes CDR1 SGHVS and CDR2 FNYEAQ. V gave up 1 base and J gave up 0 bases, with 9 bases separating them. The CDR3 spells CASSLGGATNYGYTF. The CDR3 DNA follows: TGTGCCAGCAGCTTAGGAGGAGCAACTAACTATGGCTACACCTTC.

This clonotype was counted between two and nine times. The chain recombines TRBV6-1 with TRBJ1-1, with D tentatively TRBD1 (5 bases). The V gene lost 5 bases and the J gene lost 1 base, with 11 bases spanning the gap. Germline-derived CDR1 and CDR2 are MNHNS and SASEGT. CDR3 length: 14 amino acids. The DNA for the CDR3 is TGTGCCAGCAGTCTAGGGGTCACGAACACTGAAGCTTTCTTT. Protein: CASSLGVTNTEAFF.

This clonotype occurred a few times. V gene TRBV7-9 combines with J gene TRBJ2-1; no firm D call. Germline V gene lookup returns CDR1 SEHNR and CDR2 FQNEAQ (reference sequence). The length of the CDR3 is 13 residues. V was trimmed by 2 bases and J by 5 bases, leaving 7 bases between them. In nucleotides, the CDR3 is TGTGCCAGCAGCTTATCCAACCACAATGAGCAGTTCTTC. It specifies CASSLSNHNEQFF.

This clonotype was detected a few times. This chain joins TRBV11-2 and TRBJ1-6; no firm D call. Germline V lookup: CDR1 SGHAT, CDR2 FQNNGV. The CDR3 spans 15 residues. Deletions cut 2 bases from V and 3 bases from J, with 8 bases between. CDR3 sequence reads: CASSLSTGYNSPLHF. Here the CDR3 DNA reads TGTGCCAGCAGCTTATCGACCGGCTATAATTCACCCCTCCACTTT.